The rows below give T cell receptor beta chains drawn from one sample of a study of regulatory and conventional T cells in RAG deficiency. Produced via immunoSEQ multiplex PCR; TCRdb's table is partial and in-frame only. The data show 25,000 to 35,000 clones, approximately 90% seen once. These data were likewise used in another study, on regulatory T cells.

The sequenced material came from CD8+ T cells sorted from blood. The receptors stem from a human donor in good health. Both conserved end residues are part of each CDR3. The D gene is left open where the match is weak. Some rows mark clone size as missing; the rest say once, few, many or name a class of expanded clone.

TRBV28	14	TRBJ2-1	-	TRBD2	TGTGCCAGCCGACTAGCGGGGGATTCTGGTGAGCAGTTCTTC	CASRLAGDSGEQFF
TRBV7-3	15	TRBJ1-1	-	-	TGTGCCAGCAGCTTAACAGGCGGGGTTGCCACTGAAGCTTTCTTT	CASSLTGGVATEAFF
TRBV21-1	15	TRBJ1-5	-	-	TGTGCCAGCAGCAAAGAGGGCGCTCCCCATCAGCCCCAGCATTTT	CASSKEGAPHQPQHF
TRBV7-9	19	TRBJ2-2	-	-	TGTGCCAGCAGGGTTACCGGTGACGCTTCAGCCGCGAACACCGGGGAGCTGTTTTTT	CASRVTGDASAANTGELFF
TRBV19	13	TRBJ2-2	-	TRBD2	TGTGCCAGTAGTACTAGCGGGAGCGGGGAGCTGTTTTTT	CASSTSGSGELFF
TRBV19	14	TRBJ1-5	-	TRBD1	TGTGCCAGTAGCGAAACAGGGGCGAATCAGCCCCAGCATTTT	CASSETGANQPQHF
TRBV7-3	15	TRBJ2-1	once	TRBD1	TGTGCCAGCAGCCCGGGACAGGGTACGTGGAATGAGCAGTTCTTC	CASSPGQGTWNEQFF
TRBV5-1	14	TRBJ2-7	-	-	TGCGCCAGCAGCTTGGATGGCATGACCTACGAGCAGTACTTC	CASSLDGMTYEQYF
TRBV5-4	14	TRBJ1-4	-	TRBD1	TGTGCCAGCAGCCCTCGGACAGGAAATGAAAAACTGTTTTTT	CASSPRTGNEKLFF
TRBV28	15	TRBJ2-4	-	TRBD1	TGTGCCAGCAGTTTTCGGGACAGGGGGCGAAACATTCAGTACTTC	CASSFRDRGRNIQYF
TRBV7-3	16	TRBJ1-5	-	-	TGTGCCAGCAGCTCGATGGAACAAAGTGCAGGTCAGCCCCAGCATTTT	CASSSMEQSAGQPQHF
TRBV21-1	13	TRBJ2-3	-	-	TGTGCCAGCAGCAAATGGGACACAGATACGCAGTATTTT	CASSKWDTDTQYF
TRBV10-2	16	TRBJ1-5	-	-	TGCGCCAGCTCTCAAAACCCGACAGGACCGAATCAGCCCCAGCATTTT	CASSQNPTGPNQPQHF
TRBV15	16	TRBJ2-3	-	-	TGTGCCACCAGCAGAGAGGGAACCGTTGTTACCGATACGCAGTATTTT	CATSREGTVVTDTQYF
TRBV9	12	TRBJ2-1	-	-	TGTGCCAGCAGCGTAGGTATAAATGAGCAGTTCTTC	CASSVGINEQFF
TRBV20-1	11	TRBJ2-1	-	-	TGCAGTGCTAGAGTTGGGGAAATGGAGTTCTTC	CSARVGEMEFF
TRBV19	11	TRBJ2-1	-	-	TGTGCCAGTAAGCAGGGGATTCTTCAGTTCTTC	CASKQGILQFF
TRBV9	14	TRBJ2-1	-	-	TGTGCCAGCAGCGTAGACTGGTCCTACAATGAGCAGTTCTTC	CASSVDWSYNEQFF
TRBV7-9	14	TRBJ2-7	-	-	TGTGCCAGCAGCTTAGGAGGGGCCTTGGACGAGCAGTACTTC	CASSLGGALDEQYF
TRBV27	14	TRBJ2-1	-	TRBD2	TGTGCCAGCAGTCGAGCGGGAGGTTACAATGAGCAGTTCTTC	CASSRAGGYNEQFF
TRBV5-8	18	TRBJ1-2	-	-	TGTGCCAGCAGCCCCCCGGCAGGGGAACAATATTGGGGCTATGGCTACACCTTC	CASSPPAGEQYWGYGYTF
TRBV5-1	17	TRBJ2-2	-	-	TGCGCCAGCAGCTTGGAGCCGTCCGGGGGCGGTTTGGGGGAGCTGTTTTTT	CASSLEPSGGGLGELFF
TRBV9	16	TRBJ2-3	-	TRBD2	TGTGCCAGCAGCCCAGGGACTAGCGTACTCACAGATACGCAGTATTTT	CASSPGTSVLTDTQYF
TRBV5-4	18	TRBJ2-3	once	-	TGTGCCAGCAGCTTGGGCTACGGCTCTTTGGCGGGCACAGATACGCAGTATTTT	CASSLGYGSLAGTDTQYF
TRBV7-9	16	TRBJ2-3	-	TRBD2	TGTGCCAGCAGCAGCCAGACTAGCGGAAGCACAGATACGCAGTATTTT	CASSSQTSGSTDTQYF
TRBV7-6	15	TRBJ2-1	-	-	TGTGCCAGCAGCCAAGCGGGACAGGACTACAATGAGCAGTTCTTC	CASSQAGQDYNEQFF
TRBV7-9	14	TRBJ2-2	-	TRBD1	TGTGCCAGTGGGACAGGGGGCTTCGCCGGGGAGCTGTTTTTT	CASGTGGFAGELFF
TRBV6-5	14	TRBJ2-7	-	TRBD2	TGTGCCAGCAGTTACGGTAGCGGGGGCTACGAGCAGTACTTC	CASSYGSGGYEQYF
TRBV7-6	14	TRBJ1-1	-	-	TGTGCCAGCAGCGAGGGACATGAGGGGACTGAAGCTTTCTTT	CASSEGHEGTEAFF
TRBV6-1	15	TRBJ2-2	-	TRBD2	TGTGCCAGCAGTACAAGCGGGAGCGGGACCGGGGAGCTGTTTTTT	CASSTSGSGTGELFF
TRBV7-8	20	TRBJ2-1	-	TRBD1	TGTGCCAGCAGCTCCCGAGGTCGAGACAGGGCCCTCCCTACTTACAATGAGCAGTTCTTC	CASSSRGRDRALPTYNEQFF
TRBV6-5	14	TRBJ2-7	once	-	TGTGCCAGCAGTCCCAACGGACGGGGCAACGAGCAGTACTTC	CASSPNGRGNEQYF
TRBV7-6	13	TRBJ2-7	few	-	TGTGCCAGCAGCCGGCTCGGGTCCTACGAGCAGTACTTC	CASSRLGSYEQYF
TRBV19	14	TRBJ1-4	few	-	TGTGCCAGTAGTATGCCCGGGGCGTATGAAAAACTGTTTTTT	CASSMPGAYEKLFF
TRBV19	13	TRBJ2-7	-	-	TGTGCCAGTAGTATGGGGGGGCTTTCACAGCAGTACTTC	CASSMGGLSQQYF
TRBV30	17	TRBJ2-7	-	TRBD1	TGTGCCTGGAGTGTACTTGGTCGGACAGGGACTTCCTACGAGCAGTACTTC	CAWSVLGRTGTSYEQYF
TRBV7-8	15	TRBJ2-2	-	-	TGTGCCAGCAGCTGGACTCGAGCGAACACCGGGGAGCTGTTTTTT	CASSWTRANTGELFF
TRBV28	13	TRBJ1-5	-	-	TGTGCCAGCAGTTTTTATGAGGCGGAGCCCCAGCATTTT	CASSFYEAEPQHF
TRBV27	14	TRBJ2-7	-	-	TGTGCCAGCAGTTTGGTCAGGGGTGCCTACGAGCAGTACTTC	CASSLVRGAYEQYF
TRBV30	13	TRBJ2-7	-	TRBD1	TGTGCCTGGAGAGGGACAGGGAGGCACGAGCAGTACTTC	CAWRGTGRHEQYF
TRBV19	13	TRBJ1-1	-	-	TGTGCCATTAGCCGGGGGGTAAACACTGAAGCTTTCTTT	CAISRGVNTEAFF
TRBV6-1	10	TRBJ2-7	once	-	TGTGCCAGCAGCCAGTACGAGCAGTACTTC	CASSQYEQYF
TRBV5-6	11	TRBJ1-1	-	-	TGTGCCAGCAGCTTGCTGGATGAGGCTTTCTTT	CASSLLDEAFF
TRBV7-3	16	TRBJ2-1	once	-	TGTGCCAGCAGCCCAAGCTTAGCGGAACCCTACAATGAGCAGTTCTTC	CASSPSLAEPYNEQFF
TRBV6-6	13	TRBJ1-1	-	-	TGTGCCAGCAGCCGTCGAGAGAACACTGAAGCTTTCTTT	CASSRRENTEAFF
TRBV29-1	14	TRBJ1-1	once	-	TGCAGCGTTGAGATGGGTGGTTTGGGCACTGAAGCTTTCTTT	CSVEMGGLGTEAFF
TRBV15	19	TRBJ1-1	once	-	TGTGCCACCAGCAGAGATGGAGGGGGGGGCCGCCCCATGAACACTGAAGCTTTCTTT	CATSRDGGGGRPMNTEAFF
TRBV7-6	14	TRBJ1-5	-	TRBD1	TGTGCCAGCAGCTTGGGACAGGGCAATCAGCCCCAGCATTTT	CASSLGQGNQPQHF
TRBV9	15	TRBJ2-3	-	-	TGTGCCAGCAGCGTAGGGACTACAGGATCAGATACGCAGTATTTT	CASSVGTTGSDTQYF
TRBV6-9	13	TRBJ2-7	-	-	TGTGCCAGCAGTTACGCAGGGGAGAACGAGCAGTACTTC	CASSYAGENEQYF
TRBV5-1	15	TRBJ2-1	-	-	TGCGCCAGCAGCTTAAGCCGCCCGGGGGACAATGAGCAGTTCTTC	CASSLSRPGDNEQFF
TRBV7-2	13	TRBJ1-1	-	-	TGTGCCAGCAGCTTCGGGGTTGTCACTGAAGCTTTCTTT	CASSFGVVTEAFF
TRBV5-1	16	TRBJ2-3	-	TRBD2	TGCGCCAGCAGCTTGGGAGGCGGGAGGGCAACAGATACGCAGTATTTT	CASSLGGGRATDTQYF
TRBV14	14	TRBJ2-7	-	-	TGTGTCAGCAGCCAAGGACTGCGCTCCTACGAGCAGTACTTC	CVSSQGLRSYEQYF
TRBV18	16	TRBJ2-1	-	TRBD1	TGTGCCAGCTCACCACCGGACAGGGGTTCCTACAATGAGCAGTTCTTC	CASSPPDRGSYNEQFF
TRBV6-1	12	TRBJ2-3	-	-	TGTGCCAGCAGTGAAGTTGCAGATACGCAGTATTTT	CASSEVADTQYF
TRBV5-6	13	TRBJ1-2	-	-	TGTGCCAGCAGCTATGGACAGCCCTGGGGCTACACCTTC	CASSYGQPWGYTF
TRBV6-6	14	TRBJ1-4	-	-	TGTGCCAGCAGTTCAGGGTGGACTAATGAAAAACTGTTTTTT	CASSSGWTNEKLFF
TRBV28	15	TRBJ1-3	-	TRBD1	TGTGCCAGCAGTTCGACAGGGGGATATGGAAACACCATATATTTT	CASSSTGGYGNTIYF